The T cell receptor beta chain described here comes from a study of cytomegalovirus exposure and HLA in healthy donors. Study-level points and caveats: An analysis that was carried out later associated 15,000 to 20,000 TCR beta sequences with HLA alleles at 0.05 false discovery rate. Analysis was carried out at a later point, and it linked a missense DCLRE1C variant to TCR beta V- and J-gene trimming.

On this clone: Its antigen is not known.

The PCR employed 60 Vbeta primers together with 13 Jbeta primers. Repertoires were generated with immunoSEQ multiplex PCR, while TCRdb's copy carries only in-frame clones and drops some. This sample carries approximately 100,000 clones, roughly 9.4% of them seen once, and the ten largest clones take 4.5% to 6.5%. The CDR3 has 14 amino acids. Germline CDR1 reads SGHTA; CDR2 reads FQGNSA. V was cut by 4 bases and J by 2 bases, with 12 bases left in between. The sample was PBMCs. The receptor comes from a man between 45 and 60 years old in good health and CMV-seropositive. The chain links TRBV7-2 to TRBJ2-7; TRBD2 is a possible D gene (5 bases). As DNA, the CDR3 is TGTGCCAGCAGCTCTGACTCCGGGACCTACGAGCAGTACTTC. This translates into CASSSDSGTYEQYF.